These T cell receptor beta chains were read from a single sample in a study of radiotherapy plus CTLA-4 blockade in lung cancer. Assay: immunoSEQ multiplex PCR; the TCRdb copy retains only in-frame clones and omits some. The sample contains about 120,000 clones, 81% of which appear only once. Sequenced here: peripheral blood, sampled from a patient treated with radiotherapy plus ipilimumab. The receptors here all came from a human donor with non-small cell lung cancer that progressed on radiotherapy plus ipilimumab. Some clones in this sample may be carry-over from other donors' samples. Each CDR3 is given with its conserved first and last residue. A D gene is named only where the DNA matches it firmly. The size entry is marked missing in some rows and otherwise reads once, few, many or a size class.

j_call: TRBJ2-7; v_call: TRBV6-6; clone_size: .; d_call: TRBD1; cdr3_aa: CASRGQGAFGEQYF
j_call: .; v_call: TRBV28; clone_size: .; d_call: TRBD1; cdr3_aa: CASSTPGQGMPYEQYF
j_call: TRBJ1-1; v_call: TRBV27; clone_size: .; d_call: .; cdr3_aa: CASSRWGAEEAFF
j_call: TRBJ2-2; v_call: TRBV6-4; clone_size: few; d_call: TRBD2; cdr3_aa: CASSLAGDNTGELFF
j_call: TRBJ2-3; v_call: TRBV27; clone_size: .; d_call: .; cdr3_aa: CASSFTLKGVDTQYF
j_call: TRBJ2-3; v_call: TRBV7-2; clone_size: .; d_call: TRBD2; cdr3_aa: CASSFLGLVADTQYF
j_call: TRBJ1-6; v_call: TRBV18; clone_size: .; d_call: .; cdr3_aa: CASSPDVLSPLHF
j_call: TRBJ1-2; v_call: TRBV7-3; clone_size: .; d_call: TRBD1; cdr3_aa: CASSRRTGPNYGYTF
j_call: TRBJ2-7; v_call: TRBV19; clone_size: once; d_call: .; cdr3_aa: CASSIHLSSYEQYF
j_call: TRBJ1-1; v_call: TRBV28; clone_size: .; d_call: .; cdr3_aa: CASSPFWLFAEAFF
j_call: TRBJ1-3; v_call: TRBV6-1; clone_size: .; d_call: .; cdr3_aa: CASSESGFDTIYF
j_call: TRBJ2-3; v_call: TRBV4-2; clone_size: .; d_call: TRBD2; cdr3_aa: CASSLGLAVSTSTDTQYF
j_call: TRBJ1-2; v_call: TRBV14; clone_size: .; d_call: TRBD1; cdr3_aa: CASSQGTGYGYTF
j_call: TRBJ2-3; v_call: TRBV11-2; clone_size: .; d_call: TRBD2; cdr3_aa: CASSKREGLAGPTDTQYF
j_call: TRBJ2-1; v_call: TRBV5-6; clone_size: .; d_call: TRBD1; cdr3_aa: CASSLGGTGGNEQFF
j_call: TRBJ1-5; v_call: TRBV27; clone_size: few; d_call: TRBD1; cdr3_aa: CASIPGQGTFSNQPQHF
j_call: TRBJ2-7; v_call: TRBV29-1; clone_size: .; d_call: .; cdr3_aa: CSVEGADSYEQYF
j_call: TRBJ2-6; v_call: TRBV6-1; clone_size: few; d_call: .; cdr3_aa: CASSEGAGANVLTF
j_call: TRBJ1-1; v_call: TRBV7-2; clone_size: .; d_call: TRBD1; cdr3_aa: CASSFTRQGDTEAFF
j_call: TRBJ1-5; v_call: TRBV7-6; clone_size: few; d_call: .; cdr3_aa: CASSQGNQPQHF
j_call: TRBJ1-3; v_call: TRBV9; clone_size: once; d_call: .; cdr3_aa: CASSVGGRTGNTIYF
j_call: TRBJ2-5; v_call: TRBV28; clone_size: .; d_call: TRBD1; cdr3_aa: CASSLGQGRGQYF
j_call: TRBJ2-5; v_call: TRBV5-4; clone_size: .; d_call: TRBD1; cdr3_aa: CASSFGPGGYETQYF
j_call: TRBJ1-4; v_call: TRBV9; clone_size: .; d_call: .; cdr3_aa: CASSVTQDPYNEKLFF
j_call: TRBJ1-2; v_call: TRBV29-1; clone_size: once; d_call: .; cdr3_aa: CSVDPGHSYTF
j_call: TRBJ2-3; v_call: TRBV11-2; clone_size: .; d_call: TRBD2; cdr3_aa: CASSLVREGNTQYF
j_call: TRBJ1-5; v_call: TRBV21-1; clone_size: .; d_call: .; cdr3_aa: CASSQVLLHWHHQPQHF
j_call: TRBJ1-5; v_call: TRBV29-1; clone_size: .; d_call: TRBD1; cdr3_aa: CSVLDRLDQPQHF
j_call: TRBJ1-2; v_call: TRBV18; clone_size: .; d_call: .; cdr3_aa: CASSYTGDGYTF
j_call: TRBJ1-6; v_call: TRBV6-5; clone_size: .; d_call: .; cdr3_aa: CASSYSSGYNSPLHF
j_call: TRBJ2-3; v_call: TRBV7-2; clone_size: .; d_call: TRBD1; cdr3_aa: CASSPRGPGQGSDTQYF
j_call: TRBJ1-2; v_call: TRBV5-6; clone_size: .; d_call: TRBD1; cdr3_aa: CASSRVRDRGLSNYGYTF
j_call: TRBJ1-5; v_call: TRBV14; clone_size: .; d_call: .; cdr3_aa: CASSLSSGQPQHF
j_call: TRBJ1-1; v_call: TRBV29-1; clone_size: .; d_call: .; cdr3_aa: CSVEDTREAFF
j_call: TRBJ2-3; v_call: TRBV5-5; clone_size: once; d_call: .; cdr3_aa: CASSIEPSTDTQYF
j_call: TRBJ1-3; v_call: TRBV7-8; clone_size: .; d_call: .; cdr3_aa: CASSLNRARNTIYF
j_call: TRBJ2-3; v_call: TRBV28; clone_size: .; d_call: TRBD1; cdr3_aa: CATLGTGGADGTDTQYF
j_call: TRBJ1-2; v_call: TRBV29-1; clone_size: .; d_call: .; cdr3_aa: CSVEEGAGYGYTF
j_call: TRBJ1-2; v_call: TRBV15; clone_size: .; d_call: TRBD1; cdr3_aa: CATSRGQGAVYGYTF
j_call: TRBJ2-5; v_call: TRBV2; clone_size: .; d_call: TRBD1; cdr3_aa: CASSSPGQGQETQYF
j_call: TRBJ1-2; v_call: TRBV5-1; clone_size: .; d_call: .; cdr3_aa: CASSREQGRNYGYTF
j_call: TRBJ2-3; v_call: TRBV7-2; clone_size: .; d_call: TRBD2; cdr3_aa: CASSPMLAGLLPYTQYF
j_call: TRBJ1-1; v_call: TRBV5-4; clone_size: .; d_call: .; cdr3_aa: CASSLSRTEAFF
j_call: TRBJ2-3; v_call: TRBV4-2; clone_size: once; d_call: TRBD2; cdr3_aa: CASSQEAGAITDTQYF
j_call: TRBJ1-5; v_call: TRBV6-5; clone_size: .; d_call: .; cdr3_aa: CASNYNRRYSNQPQHF
j_call: TRBJ2-3; v_call: TRBV4-3; clone_size: .; d_call: .; cdr3_aa: CASSDGRGREDTQSF
j_call: TRBJ2-1; v_call: TRBV15; clone_size: once; d_call: .; cdr3_aa: CATSRDWVAGNEQFF
j_call: TRBJ2-7; v_call: TRBV11-3; clone_size: .; d_call: .; cdr3_aa: CASSLGGPYEQYF
j_call: TRBJ2-3; v_call: TRBV5-1; clone_size: .; d_call: .; cdr3_aa: CASSSQGSDTQYF
j_call: TRBJ2-5; v_call: TRBV18; clone_size: .; d_call: .; cdr3_aa: CASSPNRQETQYF
j_call: TRBJ1-5; v_call: TRBV5-8; clone_size: .; d_call: .; cdr3_aa: CASSLEPTVPQHF
j_call: TRBJ2-3; v_call: TRBV5-4; clone_size: .; d_call: .; cdr3_aa: CASNDMRDTDTQYF
j_call: TRBJ1-2; v_call: TRBV5-1; clone_size: .; d_call: .; cdr3_aa: CASSFFTGPAYGYTF
j_call: TRBJ2-7; v_call: TRBV6-5; clone_size: .; d_call: .; cdr3_aa: CASSYPGTGTYEQYF
j_call: TRBJ1-1; v_call: TRBV5-1; clone_size: .; d_call: TRBD1; cdr3_aa: CASSLPTGGRNTEAFF